These 5 T cell receptor beta chains were all obtained from the same sample, sequenced in a study of shared clonotypes between healthy human individuals (dated by TCRdb to the early 2020s). The library was produced with the immunoSEQ multiplex PCR assay. Drawn from immuneACCESS, this table holds only the in-frame rearrangements with V and J called that TCRdb kept. Clones are partly lost; checked studies trace under half to an unresolved V gene and leave the rest unexplained. A total of more than 2,000,000 clones appear in this sample, over 85% of them only once. About 0.13% of the sample is taken by the ten largest. Sequenced material: naive CD4+ T cells sorted from blood. The cell subset or site label here, explained by the study, means: CD45RA+ positively selected. These receptors all come from a man aged 18 to 29 in good health.

Details on this clone: The sample has other DNA sequences that encode this CDR3 too. CDR3 nucleotides: TGTGCCAGCAGCTTGGGCGGTCTCAATCAGCCCCAGCATTTT. This sequence encodes CASSLGGLNQPQHF. The rearrangement joins TRBV5-4 to TRBJ1-5, with D unclear. The ends were cut back, 0 bases at V and 3 bases at J, with 7 bases in the middle. Per the germline V gene, CDR1 is SGHNT and CDR2 is YYREEE (reference sequence). CDR3 size: 14 residues.

CDR3: CASSWGRGIYNEQFF. The CDR3 nucleotides read TGCGCCAGCAGCTGGGGTAGGGGAATCTACAATGAGCAGTTCTTC. The V gene is TRBV5-1, the J gene TRBJ2-1; D perhaps matches TRBD1 (5 bases). Germline V CDR1 and CDR2: SGHRS, YFSETQ. The CDR3 covers 15 residues. V was cut by 3 bases and J by 3 bases, with 13 bases left in between.

The chain has TRBV7-2 and TRBJ2-1; D ambiguous. Germline CDR1 and CDR2: SGHTA and FQGNSA. V lost 1 base, J lost 8 bases, and 3 bases lay in between. There are 11 residues in the CDR3. The CDR3 DNA reads as TGTGCCAGCAGCTTAGATTATGAGCAGTTCTTC. This sequence encodes CASSLDYEQFF.

A single count supports this clone. The CDR3 here is CASSFHGTSGEPSSYEQYF. The CDR3 bases are TGTGCCAGCAGTTTCCACGGGACTAGCGGGGAACCAAGCTCCTACGAGCAGTACTTC. The genes are TRBV27 and TRBJ2-7; 13 nucleotides align to TRBD2. Germline V gives CDR1 MNHEY, CDR2 SMNVEV (reference sequence). Losses at the gene ends were 3 bases for V and 0 bases for J; bases not matched to a gene: 11. The CDR3 is made up of 19 amino acids.

This chain uses TRBV5-4 with TRBJ2-3, with 9 bases matching TRBD2. The trim removed 0 bases at V and 6 bases at J, leaving 5 bases unmatched. This CDR3 contains 15 residues. Germline V lookup: CDR1 SGHNT, CDR2 YYREEE (reference sequence). CDR3 bases: TGTGCCAGCAGCTTGGACGGGACTAGCTTGGATACGCAGTATTTT. Encoded protein: CASSLDGTSLDTQYF.